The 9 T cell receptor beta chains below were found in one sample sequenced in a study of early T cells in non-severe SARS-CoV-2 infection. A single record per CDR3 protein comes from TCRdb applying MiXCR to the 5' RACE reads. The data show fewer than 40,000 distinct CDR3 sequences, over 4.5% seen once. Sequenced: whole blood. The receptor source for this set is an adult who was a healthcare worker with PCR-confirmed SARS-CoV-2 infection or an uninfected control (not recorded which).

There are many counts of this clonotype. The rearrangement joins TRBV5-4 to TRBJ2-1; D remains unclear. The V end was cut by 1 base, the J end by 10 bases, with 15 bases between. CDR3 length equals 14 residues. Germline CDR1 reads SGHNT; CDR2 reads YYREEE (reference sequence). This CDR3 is CASSLRLLSGEQFF. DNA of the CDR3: TGTGCCAGCAGCTTGAGACTTCTCTCTGGGGAGCAGTTCTTC.

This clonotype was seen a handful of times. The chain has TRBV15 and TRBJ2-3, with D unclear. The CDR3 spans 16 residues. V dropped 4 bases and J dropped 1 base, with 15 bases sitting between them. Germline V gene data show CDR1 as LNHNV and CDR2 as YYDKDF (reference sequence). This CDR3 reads CATSMVRSGGTDTQYF. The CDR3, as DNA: TGTGCCACCAGCATGGTCCGGAGTGGGGGCACAGATACGCAGTATTTT. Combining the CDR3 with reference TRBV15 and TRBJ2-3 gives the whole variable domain DAMVIQNPRYQVTQFGKPVTLSCSQTLNHNVMYWYQQKSSQAPKLLFHYYDKDFNNEADTPDNFQSRRPNTSFCFLDIRSPGLGDTAMYLCATSMVRSGGTDTQYFGPGTRLTVL.

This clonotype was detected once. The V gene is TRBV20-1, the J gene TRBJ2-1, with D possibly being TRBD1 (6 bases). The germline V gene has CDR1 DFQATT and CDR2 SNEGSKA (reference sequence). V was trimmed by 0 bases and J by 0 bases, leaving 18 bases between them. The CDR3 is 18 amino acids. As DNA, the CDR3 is TGCAGTGCTAGAGAACCCGGACAGATAAGAAGCTCCTACAATGAGCAGTTCTTC. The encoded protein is CSAREPGQIRSSYNEQFF.

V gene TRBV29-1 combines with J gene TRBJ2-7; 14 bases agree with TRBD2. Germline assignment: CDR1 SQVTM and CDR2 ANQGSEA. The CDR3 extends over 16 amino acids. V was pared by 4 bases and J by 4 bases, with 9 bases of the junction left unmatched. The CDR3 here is CSVVSAGLAGVYEQYF. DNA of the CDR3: TGCAGCGTTGTGTCCGCGGGACTAGCGGGAGTATACGAGCAGTACTTC.

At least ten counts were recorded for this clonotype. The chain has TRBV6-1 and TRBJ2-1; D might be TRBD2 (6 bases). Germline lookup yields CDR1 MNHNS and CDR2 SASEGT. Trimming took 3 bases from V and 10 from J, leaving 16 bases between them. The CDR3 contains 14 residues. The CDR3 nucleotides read TGTGCCAGCAGTGACGGGCCGACTGGGGGGGAGCAGTTCTTC. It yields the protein CASSDGPTGGEQFF.

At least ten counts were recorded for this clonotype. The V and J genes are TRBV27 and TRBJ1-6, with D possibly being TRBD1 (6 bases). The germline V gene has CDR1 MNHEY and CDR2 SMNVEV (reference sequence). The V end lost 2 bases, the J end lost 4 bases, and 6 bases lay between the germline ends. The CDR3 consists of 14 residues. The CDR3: CASSLTGYNSPLHF. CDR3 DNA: TGTGCCAGCAGTTTAACAGGGTATAATTCACCCCTCCACTTT.

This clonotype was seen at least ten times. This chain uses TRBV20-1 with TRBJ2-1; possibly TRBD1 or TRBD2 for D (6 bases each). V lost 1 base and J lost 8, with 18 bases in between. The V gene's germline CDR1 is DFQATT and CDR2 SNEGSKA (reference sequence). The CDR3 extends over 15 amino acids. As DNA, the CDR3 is TGCAGTGCTAGAGCCCCAACCAGGGGAGGCGATGAGCAGTTCTTC. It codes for CSARAPTRGGDEQFF.

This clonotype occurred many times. The CDR3 nucleotides read TGTGCCAGTAGTATGGAGGGAAGAGTCGAGCAGTACTTC. Translation gives CASSMEGRVEQYF. The rearrangement uses TRBV19 and TRBJ2-7; D is possibly TRBD2 (6 bases). V shed 3 bases and J shed 6 bases, with 12 bases lying between them. CDR3 size: 13 residues. Germline CDR1 LNHDA, CDR2 SQIVND (reference sequence).

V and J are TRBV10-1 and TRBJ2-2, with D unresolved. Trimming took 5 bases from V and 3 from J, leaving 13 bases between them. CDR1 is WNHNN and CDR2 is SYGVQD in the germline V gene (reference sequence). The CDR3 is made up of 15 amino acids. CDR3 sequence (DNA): TGCGCCAGCAGTTCAAACCCATTTTACACCGGGGAGCTGTTTTTT. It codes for CASSSNPFYTGELFF.